This T cell receptor beta chain came from a study of blood T cell repertoires in COVID-19. The wider study: Acute and convalescent COVID-19 samples came from the United States, Italy and Spain. The cDNA or gDNA used as material had been derived from T cells, B-cell-depleted T cells, or PBMCs.

Repertoires were generated with immunoSEQ multiplex PCR, while TCRdb's copy carries only in-frame clones and drops some. The sample lists around 300,000 clones, 75% to 90% seen once, with about 10% in the top ten. The CDR3 spans 16 residues. In germline, CDR1 is GTSNPN, CDR2 SVGIG (reference sequence). V was trimmed by 0 bases and J by 4 bases, leaving 18 bases between them. The gene calls are TRBV30 and TRBJ1-2; D is undetermined. The receptor's source is a woman in her 70s with acute or convalescent COVID-19. Specimen: peripheral blood. CDR3 sequence (DNA): TGTGCCTGGAGTGTACCCCACCAGACAACTTCCTATGGCTACACCTTC. Translation: CAWSVPHQTTSYGYTF.